Each of the 8 T cell receptor beta chains below was sequenced from the same sample in a study of blood T cell repertoires in COVID-19. TCRdb's copy holds only in-frame clones and misses some; the assay was immunoSEQ multiplex PCR. The table lists fewer than 400,000 clones, around 85% of them singletons, with approximately 1.9% in the top ten. The specimen sequenced was PBMCs or T cells enriched from blood (not recorded which). The source of these receptors is a woman aged 25-40 years who had been exposed to COVID-19.

The chain couples TRBV7-9 to TRBJ2-7; 11 bases align to TRBD2. CDR3 length: 18 amino acids. Germline V lookup: CDR1 SEHNR, CDR2 FQNEAQ (reference sequence). J lost 3 bases, V lost 1 base, and 11 bases had no gene match. CDR3 amino acids: CASSLEGLADTTLYEQYF. CDR3 nucleotides: TGTGCCAGCAGCTTAGAGGGACTAGCGGACACAACTCTCTACGAGCAGTACTTC.

The sample holds one count of this clone. This chain links TRBV28 with TRBJ2-1; possibly TRBD1 for D (6 bases). This CDR3 contains 13 residues. Germline V gene data show CDR1 as MDHEN and CDR2 as SYDVKM. Trimming took off 2 bases at V and 9 bases at J, with 11 bases between the two ends. CDR3 in DNA: TGTGCCAGCAGTTTACAGGGGAAAGGTGAGCAGTTCTTC. As protein: CASSLQGKGEQFF. The complete variable domain, with remaining parts taken from reference TRBV28 and TRBJ2-1, reads DVKVTQSSRYLVKRTGEKVFLECVQDMDHENMFWYRQDPGLGLRLIYFSYDVKMKEKGDIPEGYSVSREKKERFSLILESASTNQTSMYLCASSLQGKGEQFFGPGTRLTVL.

To note about this clone: The sample carries other DNA sequences with the same CDR3. The genes are TRBV6-5 and TRBJ2-7; no clear D. Per the germline V gene, CDR1 is MNHEY and CDR2 is SVGAGI. The CDR3 is 13 residues long. The V end lost 0 bases, the J end lost 4 bases, and 7 bases lay between the germline ends. The CDR3 nucleotides read TGTGCCAGCAGTTACTCGAGGTCGTACGAGCAGTACTTC. Its translation: CASSYSRSYEQYF.

The J gene is TRBJ2-5, the V gene TRBV19, with D maybe TRBD1 (6 bases). The CDR3 totals 16 residues. The V and J ends lost 7 bases and 1 base respectively, with 19 bases between them. Germline CDR1 reads LNHDA; CDR2 reads SQIVND (reference sequence). CDR3 protein: CASNSGSGHFQETQYF. For the CDR3, the DNA is TGTGCCAGTAACTCAGGTTCGGGACACTTCCAAGAGACCCAGTACTTC. Variable domain in full (rest from reference TRBV19 and TRBJ2-5): DGGITQSPKYLFRKEGQNVTLSCEQNLNHDAMYWYRQDPGQGLRLIYYSQIVNDFQKGDIAEGYSVSREKKESFPLTVTSAQKNPTAFYLCASNSGSGHFQETQYFGPGTRLLVL.

This clone was counted a single time. V is TRBV3-1 (or the pseudogene TRBV3-2) and J is TRBJ2-5; D unresolved. This CDR3 comprises 15 residues. With 4 bases removed from V and 5 bases from J, the gap between germline ends came to 17 bases. Germline CDR1 and CDR2: LGHDT and YNNKEL (reference sequence). CDR3 DNA: TGTGCCAGCAGCCCGAATGGCCCTTTGGAGGAGACCCAGTACTTC. This gives the protein CASSPNGPLEETQYF.

This rearrangement joins TRBV19 to TRBJ2-1; 8 bases map to TRBD2. This CDR3 has 15 residues. Unmatched junction bases numbered 10, after V lost 10 bases and J lost 2 bases. Germline values: CDR1 LNHDA, CDR2 SQIVND (reference sequence). CDR3: CATQSTSGTYNEQFF. In DNA form, the CDR3 reads TGTGCCACCCAAAGCACTAGCGGAACCTACAATGAGCAGTTCTTC.

The rearrangement joins TRBV9 to TRBJ2-3, with TRBD2 matching over 11 bases. V shed 2 bases, J shed 2 bases, and the junction held 7 bases outside the gene matches. CDR3 size: 17 residues. CDR1 is SGDLS, CDR2 YYNGEE, per germline. Here the CDR3 reads CASSVLGLAEATDTQYF. The CDR3 DNA reads as TGTGCCAGCAGCGTCCTGGGACTAGCGGAAGCCACAGATACGCAGTATTTT.

This chain joins TRBV30 and TRBJ1-3; no clear D gene. V was shortened by 3 bases and J by 1 base, with 7 bases between the two germline ends. Germline V gives CDR1 GTSNPN, CDR2 SVGIG (reference sequence). This CDR3 comprises 13 residues. The CDR3 DNA reads TGTGCCTGGAGCCCCCTTTCTGGAAACACCATATATTTT. Encoded protein: CAWSPLSGNTIYF.